A selection of T cell receptor beta chains follows, all from one sample in a study of cytomegalovirus exposure and HLA in healthy donors. The repertoire was sequenced with immunoSEQ multiplex PCR; TCRdb's copy has only in-frame clones and lacks some. In the table there are about 160,000 clones, about 77% of which are singletons. The specimen sequenced was PBMCs. All receptors derive from a woman between 50 and 59 years old in good health and CMV-seronegative. Each CDR3 is given with its conserved first and last residue. D genes are given only for firm matches. Expanded clones are given a class, and other clones once, few, many or no size at all.

size,V,J,D,length,DNA,CDR3
.,TRBV7-2,TRBJ2-3,.,14,TGTGCCAGCAGCTTAGCCAGAAACACAGATACGCAGTATTTT,CASSLARNTDTQYF
once,TRBV27,TRBJ2-3,.,11,TGTGCCAGCAGTTTCAGAGATACGCAGTATTTT,CASSFRDTQYF
.,TRBV18,TRBJ1-1,TRBD1,16,TGTGCCAGCTCTCCTAGGGGACAGCTTGCCTACACTGAAGCTTTCTTT,CASSPRGQLAYTEAFF
.,TRBV7-9,TRBJ2-7,.,15,TGTGCCAGCAGCCTGGGCAGGGGGGTCTCCTACGAGCAGTACTTC,CASSLGRGVSYEQYF
.,TRBV28,TRBJ2-6,.,14,TGTGCCAGCACCGAGCCCTCTGGGGCCAACGTCCTGACTTTC,CASTEPSGANVLTF
few,TRBV14,TRBJ1-4,TRBD1,16,TGTGCCAGCAGCCTGGGACAGCTAGCAACTAATGAAAAACTGTTTTTT,CASSLGQLATNEKLFF
once,TRBV15,TRBJ2-1,.,16,TGTGCCACCAGCAGGGGGGGGCTAGCTGGTTACAATGAGCAGTTCTTC,CATSRGGLAGYNEQFF
.,TRBV18,TRBJ2-3,TRBD2,16,TGTGCCAGCTCACCGCAGGGGACTAGCGTGACAGATACGCAGTATTTT,CASSPQGTSVTDTQYF
.,TRBV11-2,TRBJ1-5,TRBD1,16,TGTGCCAGCAGCTCCCTCGGGACAGCTAGCAATCAGCCCCAGCATTTT,CASSSLGTASNQPQHF
few,TRBV5-1,TRBJ2-1,.,14,TGCGCCAGCAGCTTGGACAGGGTGGGGAATGAGCAGTTCTTC,CASSLDRVGNEQFF
.,TRBV27,TRBJ2-2,TRBD2,16,TGTGCCAGCAGTTTAGTCGGGGGGGCGAACACCGGGGAGCTGTTTTTT,CASSLVGGANTGELFF
.,TRBV5-1,TRBJ1-1,TRBD1,13,TGCGCCAGCAGCTTAACAACAGGGGAACGAGCTTTCTTT,CASSLTTGERAFF
.,TRBV11-3,TRBJ2-5,.,13,TGTGCCAGCCGCGGTAACAATCAAGAGACCCAGTACTTC,CASRGNNQETQYF
.,TRBV11-2,TRBJ1-5,TRBD1,15,TGTGCCAGCAGCTCGGACAGGGGAGGCAATCAGCCCCAGCATTTT,CASSSDRGGNQPQHF
.,TRBV2,TRBJ1-1,.,13,TGTGCCAGCAGAAGGGACATCAGGGCTGAAGCTTTCTTT,CASRRDIRAEAFF
.,TRBV5-5,TRBJ2-7,.,14,TGTGCCAGCAGCTTCGCGGAGGGGACGTACGAGCAGTACTTC,CASSFAEGTYEQYF
.,TRBV11-3,TRBJ2-5,.,15,TGTGCCAGCAGCTTAGTAGGAAACGGGAGAGAGACCCAGTACTTC,CASSLVGNGRETQYF
.,TRBV9,TRBJ2-3,TRBD1,15,TGTGCCAGCAGCGCAGGGACAGGGGGCACAGATACGCAGTATTTT,CASSAGTGGTDTQYF
.,TRBV28,TRBJ1-5,TRBD1,16,TGTGCCAGCAGTTTCGCCGGGACAGGGGTCGATCAGCCCCAGCATTTT,CASSFAGTGVDQPQHF
.,TRBV28,TRBJ2-1,TRBD2,15,TGTGCCAGCAGTTTATCCGGGGGGGGCTACAATGAGCAGTTCTTC,CASSLSGGGYNEQFF
.,TRBV6-4,TRBJ2-1,TRBD2,15,TGTGCCAGCAGTGACGCGGGGGATGGGGACAATGAGCAGTTCTTC,CASSDAGDGDNEQFF
.,TRBV6-6,TRBJ2-7,.,14,TGTGCCAGCGGCCGTAGCGGTCTAACCTACGAGCAGTACTTC,CASGRSGLTYEQYF
.,TRBV4-3,TRBJ2-1,.,16,TGCGCCAGCAGCCAAACGCAACAGTACGGTAACAATGAGCAGTTCTTC,CASSQTQQYGNNEQFF
.,TRBV25-1,TRBJ2-2,.,13,TGTGCCAGCAGTGACCCTAACGCCGGGGAGCTGTTTTTT,CASSDPNAGELFF
.,TRBV28,TRBJ2-7,TRBD2,14,TGTGCCAGCAGGGGGGGGACTAGCGGGCGCGAGCAGTACTTC,CASRGGTSGREQYF
.,TRBV9,TRBJ1-1,.,15,TGTGCCAGCAGCCCCCGGACAGACATGAACACTGAAGCTTTCTTT,CASSPRTDMNTEAFF
once,TRBV5-6,TRBJ1-3,.,15,TGTGCCAGCACCTTCAATCCAGACTCTGGAAACACCATATATTTT,CASTFNPDSGNTIYF
few,TRBV5-1,TRBJ1-5,.,13,TGCGCCAGCAGCCCTGTTCCCAATCAGCCCCAGCATTTT,CASSPVPNQPQHF
.,TRBV7-3,TRBJ2-1,TRBD2,15,TGTGCCAGCAGCTCCCGGGCGGGAGTCTTTAATGAGCAGTTCTTC,CASSSRAGVFNEQFF
.,TRBV4-3,TRBJ1-5,.,19,TGCGCCAGCAGCCAAGCCAAGGGGGGGAATCCTCAGTTCAATCAGCCCCAGCATTTT,CASSQAKGGNPQFNQPQHF
.,TRBV7-2,TRBJ2-7,.,16,TGTGCCAGCAGCTTAAACGCCGGCGGGGTGGGCTACGAGCAGTACTTC,CASSLNAGGVGYEQYF